The rows below give T cell receptor beta chains drawn from one sample of a study of OX40 agonist ivuxolimab in advanced cancers. Sequenced by immunoSEQ multiplex PCR; TCRdb stores in-frame clones only, minus some. The table shows 60,000 to 100,000 clones, with 84% occurring only once. The sequenced sample was CD4+ or CD8+ T cells sorted from blood, obtained in a trial of the OX40 agonist ivuxolimab. The receptor set was obtained from an adult with an advanced solid tumor such as melanoma, head and neck, liver or kidney cancer. Each CDR3 is given without its conserved first and last residue. Fields, in order: J gene, V gene, CDR3 protein.

>TRBJ2-7|TRBV4-1
ASSLPGTGGYEQY
>TRBJ2-7|TRBV7-3
ASSESRLGQPYYEQY
>TRBJ2-5|TRBV28
ASSTSGTGKTQY
>TRBJ2-2|TRBV7-2
AARREVGTGELF
>TRBJ2-6|TRBV6-1
ASSERGANVLT
>TRBJ2-5|TRBV19
ASSPNAAGQETQY
>TRBJ1-2|TRBV11-2
ASSSGGGYGYT
>TRBJ1-2|TRBV19
ASSRTPGTTAYYGYT
>TRBJ2-2|TRBV25-1
ASSESGRQGYTGELF
>TRBJ2-3|TRBV27
ASSLGIGQGLTDTQY
>TRBJ1-1|TRBV7-2
ASSRDRQNTEAF
>TRBJ2-5|TRBV5-4
ASSLPVDETQY
>TRBJ2-2|TRBV19
ASSTPPRQGARQRELF
>TRBJ2-7|TRBV6-6
ATWSTGLSYEQY
>TRBJ2-1|TRBV28
ASDPGGGGVYNEQF
>TRBJ2-5|TRBV19
ASSRTGEWETQY
>TRBJ2-3|TRBV9
ASSVASLAGGTDTQY
>TRBJ2-7|TRBV11-1
ASSLRLAGGGEQY
>TRBJ2-1|TRBV7-9
ASSWTGTPNEQF
>TRBJ1-2|TRBV6-5
ASSYRVRGADYGYT
>TRBJ2-5|TRBV28
ASSLSQETQY
>TRBJ2-3|TRBV7-8
ASKATGPSTDTQY
>TRBJ2-2|TRBV11-3
ASRKGSNTGELF
>TRBJ2-7|TRBV5-1
ASSPRGSGLYEQY
>TRBJ2-7|TRBV11-2
ASSLQGAFAYEQY
>TRBJ2-1|TRBV15
ATSGGSYNEQF
>TRBJ1-6|TRBV19
ASSTGTSSSYNSPLH
>TRBJ1-2|TRBV7-2
ASSQQRTNYGYT
>TRBJ2-4|TRBV19
ASSKAGDLRNIQY
>TRBJ2-1|TRBV27
ASSPGLEQF
>TRBJ2-7|TRBV7-3
ASSSGTNREQY